The 3 T cell receptor beta chains reported below all come from one sample, sequenced in a study of early T cells in non-severe SARS-CoV-2 infection. TCRdb called the 5' RACE reads again in MiXCR, with one record for every CDR3 protein. The data hold some 28,000 distinct CDR3 sequences, with about 6.1% observed a single time. Sequencing was performed on whole blood. These receptors originate from an adult who was a healthcare worker with PCR-confirmed SARS-CoV-2 infection or an uninfected control (not recorded which).

This clonotype was observed many times. This sequence joins TRBV24-1 and TRBJ2-4; 11 bases match TRBD2. Germline values: CDR1 KGHDR, CDR2 SFDVKD. V dropped 4 bases and J dropped 0; count of bases not matched to a gene: 7. CDR3 length: 18 residues. Here the CDR3 DNA reads TGTGCCACCAGTGAGTCGTCTAGCGGGGGGCTAGCCAAAAACATTCAGTACTTC. Encoded protein: CATSESSSGGLAKNIQYF.

In its sample, this clonotype was seen many times. The rearrangement uses TRBV7-6 and TRBJ1-6; no definite D call. The CDR3 sequence is 16 residues long. Trimming pared 2 bases from V and 0 bases from J, leaving 8 bases between. Germline CDR1 SGHVS, CDR2 FNYEAQ. DNA of the CDR3: TGTGCCAGCAGCTTAACAGCAAGCTCCTATAATTCACCCCTCCACTTT. Amino acids: CASSLTASSYNSPLHF.

This clonotype was counted once. CDR3 protein: CSAPGQAESYEQYF. The CDR3 nucleotides are TGCAGTGCCCCGGGACAGGCAGAATCCTACGAGCAGTACTTC. V usage is TRBV20-1 and J usage is TRBJ2-7; TRBD1 matches 8 bases. The CDR3 sequence is 14 residues long. V was clipped by 6 bases and J by 1 base; unmatched bases: 8. Germline loops: CDR1 DFQATT, CDR2 SNEGSKA (reference sequence).